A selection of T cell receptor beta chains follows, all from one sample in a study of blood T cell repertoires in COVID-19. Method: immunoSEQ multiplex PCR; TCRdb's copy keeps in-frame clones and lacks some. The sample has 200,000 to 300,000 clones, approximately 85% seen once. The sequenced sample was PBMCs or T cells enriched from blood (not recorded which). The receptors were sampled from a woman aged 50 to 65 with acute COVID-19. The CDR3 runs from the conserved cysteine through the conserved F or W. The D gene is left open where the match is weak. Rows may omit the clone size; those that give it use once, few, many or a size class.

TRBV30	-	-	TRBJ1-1	CAWTRPLNTEAFF	TGTGCCTGGACGAGGCCGCTCAACACTGAAGCTTTCTTT
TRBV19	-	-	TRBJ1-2	CASSMRTEKFYGYTF	TGTGCCAGTAGTATGCGGACAGAAAAGTTCTATGGCTACACCTTC
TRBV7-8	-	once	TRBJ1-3	CASSLQAGRTSGNTIYF	TGTGCCAGCAGCTTACAAGCGGGCAGGACCTCTGGAAACACCATATATTTT
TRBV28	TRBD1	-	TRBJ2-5	CASSPLGRGRQETQYF	TGTGCCAGCAGTCCCCTCGGCAGGGGGCGCCAAGAGACCCAGTACTTC
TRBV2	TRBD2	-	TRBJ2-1	CASKDWGSGGYNEQFF	TGTGCCAGCAAGGACTGGGGGAGCGGGGGGTACAATGAGCAGTTCTTC
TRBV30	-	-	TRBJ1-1	CATSRGGSNTEAFF	TGTGCCACCTCAAGAGGGGGATCGAACACTGAAGCTTTCTTT
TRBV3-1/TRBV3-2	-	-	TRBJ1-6	CASSPLRTRENSPLHF	TGTGCCAGCAGCCCCCTACGGACTAGGGAGAATTCACCCCTCCACTTT
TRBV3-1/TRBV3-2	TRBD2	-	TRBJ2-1	CASSQGTAGGRREQFF	TGTGCCAGCAGCCAAGGTACAGCGGGGGGTCGGCGCGAGCAGTTCTTC
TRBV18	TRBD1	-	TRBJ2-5	CASSVSNRGPSGETQYF	TGTGCCAGCTCCGTTTCCAACAGGGGTCCATCGGGTGAGACCCAGTACTTC
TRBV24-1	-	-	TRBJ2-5	CATSDNRQGETQYF	TGTGCCACCAGTGATAACCGCCAGGGCGAGACCCAGTACTTC